The rows below give T cell receptor beta chains drawn from one sample of a study of PD-1 blockade in classical Hodgkin lymphoma. Clones were sequenced by immunoSEQ multiplex PCR, and TCRdb holds only the in-frame ones, with some missing. The sample shows 35,000 to 50,000 clones, 60% to 70% of them seen only once. The material was peripheral blood mononuclear cells (PBMCs), obtained before the fourth cycle of nivolumab. The receptors come from a human donor with classical Hodgkin lymphoma. The CDR3 runs from the conserved cysteine through the conserved F or W. A D gene is named only where the DNA matches it firmly.

TRBV5-1,TRBD1,CASSPTGDTGELFF
TRBV30,-,CAWSDGITQYF
TRBV4-2,-,CASSQEASFYNEQFF
TRBV9,TRBD1,CASSDPDRGVVTQYF
TRBV2,-,CASSVSGGARTDTQYF
TRBV10-3,TRBD2,CAISGLAGVTDTQYF
TRBV14,-,CASSQDKGYNTEAFF
TRBV7-2,-,CASSFAVVPEEQYF
TRBV18,-,CASSSGDSNQPQHF
TRBV6-5,-,CASRFMGPVGSPLHF
TRBV9,-,CASSGTFNQPQHF
TRBV5-1,-,CASSLAPDRRYNEQFF
TRBV19,-,CASAGLRAENEKLFF
TRBV30,-,CAWSGRTENGYTF
TRBV18,-,CASSPVAQGGYEQYF
TRBV5-5,TRBD2,CASSSPAGGISLETQYF
TRBV28,TRBD1,CASRGDRNTGELFF
TRBV5-1,-,CASSLATGGIQDTQYF
TRBV27,-,CASSARGGTEAFF
TRBV6-5,-,CASSYEPRVYEQYF
TRBV7-2,TRBD2,CASSPSGGLLSSYNEQFF
TRBV30,-,CAWSVGGNQPQHF
TRBV6-5,TRBD1,CASGKRDRNSPLHF
TRBV5-1,-,CASSLGQETGNTIYF
TRBV30,-,CAWSPRQDTEAFF
TRBV5-6,TRBD1,CASSRNRGPSYEQYF
TRBV27,-,CASSFSVGEKLFF
TRBV2,-,CASSESFSGNTIYF
TRBV9,TRBD2,CASSSRLAGGSDTQYF
TRBV7-9,-,CASSLKGDTQYF
TRBV18,TRBD2,CASSSAGTSSYNEQFF
TRBV30,TRBD1,CAWRPGQRDGYTF
TRBV6-6,-,CASNRRGNQETQYF
TRBV7-2,-,CASSLVPGSYTEAFF
TRBV28,TRBD2,CASSEMSGGAREQYF
TRBV11-3,TRBD1,CASSTRTGRQYF
TRBV5-6,-,CASSLSGQQYF
TRBV6-7,TRBD1,CASSYSNRGLSSSGANVLTF
TRBV7-9,-,CASSRRAGGTEAFF
TRBV5-1,TRBD1,CASSLDQRTGGMVMEGYTF
TRBV10-3,TRBD1,CASRDRDFANEKLFF
TRBV11-2,-,CASSPRGDTEAFF
TRBV19,TRBD2,CASKRGLAGTVSYNEQFF
TRBV19,TRBD1,CASSPIQGPGETQYF
TRBV6-6,TRBD2,CASSYGLAGGGTQYF
TRBV19,-,CASKRGATLISEAFF
TRBV14,-,CASSQDLDRFYEQYF
TRBV6-5,-,CASRGFTGELFF
TRBV28,TRBD2,CATLQAGGPGADTQYF
TRBV15,-,CATSRGGFANEKLFF
TRBV27,-,CASRPRPGDEAFF
TRBV7-9,-,CASSPIQETQYF
TRBV28,-,CASSHIEAFF
TRBV28,-,CASSTDRGGQYF
TRBV7-2,-,CASSLVYEQYF
TRBV6-6,-,CASSPSYTGELFF
TRBV7-9,-,CASSLVANQPQHF
TRBV4-3,-,CASSHDRGPYGYTF
TRBV6-6,TRBD2,CASRIAGLYNEQFF
TRBV10-1,-,CASRMNRAGSGANVLTF